The clone carrying this T cell receptor beta chain was seen ten or more times. Via MiXCR, TCRdb re-called the 5' RACE reads, giving one row per CDR3 protein. Found here are about 42,000 distinct CDR3 sequences, less than 8.5% of them singletons; the top ten hold approximately 4.5%. The data derive from a study of early T cells in non-severe SARS-CoV-2 infection. Trimming took 0 bases from V and 6 from J, leaving 12 bases between them. The germline V gene encodes CDR1 SGHVS and CDR2 FNYEAQ. The CDR3 has 14 amino acids. The sequence derives from an adult who was a healthcare worker with PCR-confirmed SARS-CoV-2 infection or an uninfected control (not recorded which). The V call is TRBV7-6, the J call TRBJ2-7; perhaps TRBD1 as D (8 bases). Sequenced sample: whole blood. The DNA for the CDR3 is TGTGCCAGCAGCTTAGCCACAGGGGGGGGCGAGCAGTACTTC. Its protein is CASSLATGGGEQYF.